Listed below are T cell receptor beta chains from one sample, sequenced in a study of CD8+CD57+ T cells in acquired aplastic anemia. TCRdb used MiXCR to reprocess the reads, holding one entry per CDR3 protein. The sample carries 150,000 to 200,000 distinct CDR3 sequences, about half recorded once. The sequenced material came from sorted CD4+, CD8+, or CD8+CD57+ T cells (not recorded which) from PBMCs. Every receptor here comes from a human donor with aplastic anemia. Both conserved end residues are trimmed from each CDR3.

V	J	CDR3
TRBV7-9	TRBJ1-2	ASSPGQFGYT
TRBV4-1	TRBJ2-3	ASSQEGNTGFADTQY
TRBV10-3	TRBJ2-7	AIRGSGKVYEQY
TRBV2	TRBJ1-2	ASRHRYFAYGYT
TRBV7-6	TRBJ2-1	ASSLSSYNEQF
TRBV2	TRBJ2-1	ASSENGRTYNEQF
TRBV4-1	TRBJ2-1	ASSRASGRDNEQF
TRBV15	TRBJ1-1	ATSRGRQGVAEAF
TRBV5-6	TRBJ2-1	ASSFVSAGEPLRAYDEQF
TRBV4-1	TRBJ2-1	ASSQDRGTSGRIGQF
TRBV2	TRBJ2-5	ASSESLRTQY
TRBV10-3	TRBJ2-5	AISEVSRDGETQY
TRBV7-3	TRBJ1-2	ASSSEGNYGYT
TRBV7-9	TRBJ1-1	ASSDDPNTEAF
TRBV10-3	TRBJ1-1	AVSGALNTEAF
TRBV7-9	TRBJ2-2	ASSSGQGGELF
TRBV20-1	TRBJ2-3	SAVKGRASTDTQY
TRBV10-3	TRBJ1-3	AIRQDPFDTIY
TRBV3-1	TRBJ1-5	ASNQGRNSNQPQH
TRBV14	TRBJ2-2	ASSQETGRHGELF
TRBV15	TRBJ2-7	ATSSPMTGTGEQY
TRBV6-4	TRBJ2-1	ASSDQGLSYNEQF
TRBV19	TRBJ1-2	ASSIPGSGYT
TRBV20-1	TRBJ1-6	SARGPNLYNSPLH
TRBV29-1	TRBJ2-3	SVALADTDTQY
TRBV18	TRBJ1-1	ASSPTTVEAF
TRBV19	TRBJ1-5	ATGQGSNQPQH
TRBV6-2/TRBV6-3	TRBJ1-1	ASSRLTSTEAF
TRBV7-2	TRBJ1-5	ASSLGPYSNQPQH
TRBV5-4	TRBJ2-7	ASSLGSRWYEQY
TRBV28	TRBJ1-4	ASSLVVVGTGEKLF
TRBV12-3/TRBV12-4	TRBJ1-2	ASRPPANYGYT
TRBV20-1	TRBJ2-7	SASPDRGVWEQY
TRBV10-3	TRBJ1-2	AIADFDRANGYT
TRBV14	TRBJ2-1	ASMRTSGAYNEQL
TRBV19	TRBJ1-2	ASSSNYGYT
TRBV3-1	TRBJ1-5	ASSQGRNSNQPQH
TRBV12-3/TRBV12-4	TRBJ2-7	APSQRGLAGVYEQY
TRBV11-2	TRBJ2-2	ASTPRGSPTNTGELF
TRBV20-1	TRBJ2-5	SARDRGFQETQY
TRBV10-3	TRBJ1-6	AIIRGGKSFYSPLH
TRBV5-4	TRBJ1-1	ASSLLGGRDTEAF
TRBV7-8	TRBJ2-1	ASSRTGFEQF
TRBV20-1	TRBJ1-5	SAREGTDNQPQH
TRBV20-1	TRBJ2-3	SARAWRTESTDTQY
TRBV7-2	TRBJ1-2	ASSLAQTGLYGYT
TRBV19	TRBJ1-1	ASYWTGNTEAF